This entry lists 32 T cell receptor beta chains sequenced from one sample in a study of CD8+CD57+ T cells in acquired aplastic anemia. Researchers used genomic DNA as the template to profile TCR beta VDJ and CDR3. In TCRdb, the reads were re-called with MiXCR into one record per CDR3 protein. The data contain about 130,000 distinct CDR3 sequences, about 46% of them seen just once; the ten biggest clones take up 2% to 3%. The sequenced sample consisted of sorted CD4+, CD8+, or CD8+CD57+ T cells (not recorded which) from PBMCs. These receptors were taken from a human donor in good health, serving as a control.

At least ten counts were recorded for this clonotype. The genes are TRBV18 and TRBJ1-4; D unresolved. CDR1 is KGHSH, CDR2 LQKENI, per germline. Trimming removed 1 base from V and 0 bases from J, with 3 bases in between. CDR3 length: 14 residues. The CDR3 DNA is TGTGCCAGCTCACCACGTGCAACTAATGAAAAACTGTTTTTT. Its protein is CASSPRATNEKLFF.

This clonotype showed up many times. This may come from a read error, since a much larger clone is one base off. The genes are TRBV19 and TRBJ2-7; 10 positions agree with TRBD2. Per the germline V gene, CDR1 is LNHDA and CDR2 is SQIVND (reference sequence). The CDR3 extends over 14 amino acids. The junction had 8 bases not matched to a gene; V was cut back by 8 bases and J by 4 bases. The CDR3 DNA follows: TGTGCCAGTGGCCTAGCGGGGGCTGGGTACGAGCAGTACTTC. Its translation is CASGLAGAGYEQYF.

V and J are TRBV7-9 and TRBJ2-1; TRBD2 is a possible D gene (6 bases). Germline V gene data show CDR1 as SEHNR and CDR2 as FQNEAQ (reference sequence). This CDR3 is built from 12 residues. V lost 1 base and J 12 bases, leaving 10 bases between the germline ends. In DNA form, the CDR3 reads TGTGCCAGCAGCTTAGATTGGGACTTGCAGTTCTTC. Its protein product is CASSLDWDLQFF.

V gene TRBV7-6 combines with J gene TRBJ2-5; 12 bases match TRBD2. This CDR3 has 15 amino acids. Germline loops: CDR1 SGHVS, CDR2 FNYEAQ. J lost 5 bases, V lost 3 bases, and 4 bases had no gene match. The CDR3 here is CASSFSLAGGETQYF. The DNA for the CDR3 is TGTGCCAGCAGCTTCTCACTAGCGGGAGGTGAGACCCAGTACTTC.

The chain employs TRBV18 and TRBJ1-6; 8 nucleotides align to TRBD1. Germline loops: CDR1 KGHSH, CDR2 LQKENI. The CDR3 consists of 14 residues. J was trimmed by 11 bases and V by 6 bases; bases with no gene match: 9. The CDR3 nucleotides are TGTGCCAGCTCCCCGGACAGGGCCAGGACACCCCTCCACTTT. Its translation: CASSPDRARTPLHF.

V is TRBV19 and J is TRBJ1-6; D perhaps matches TRBD1 (6 bases). CDR3 length equals 16 residues. CDR1 is LNHDA and CDR2 is SQIVND in the germline V gene (reference sequence). The germline V and J ends were trimmed by 0 bases and 7 bases, with 13 bases remaining between them. The DNA of the CDR3 is TGTGCCAGTAGTATAGACAACAGGGTCTTCAATTCACCCCTCCACTTT. It is translated as CASSIDNRVFNSPLHF.

This clonotype was seen a handful of times. This rearrangement joins TRBV30 to TRBJ1-5; 9 bases are shared with TRBD1. Per germline, CDR1 GTSNPN and CDR2 SVGIG (reference sequence). J was trimmed by 4 bases and V by 3 bases; bases with no gene match: 13. The CDR3 is made up of 17 amino acids. The CDR3: CAWSPGTGSWGNQPQHF. CDR3 bases: TGTGCCTGGAGCCCCGGGACAGGGAGTTGGGGGAATCAGCCCCAGCATTTT.

In its sample, this clonotype was seen a few times. This sequence joins TRBV7-2 and TRBJ1-2; 7 positions match TRBD1. The germline CDR1 and CDR2 sequences are SGHTA and FQGNSA. The V gene end was trimmed by 11 bases and the J gene end by 4 bases; junction bases not matched to a gene: 7. The CDR3 is 12 residues long. The CDR3 DNA is TGTGCCTCCCAGGGGGGCAGCTATGGCTACACCTTC. Protein: CASQGGSYGYTF. The full variable domain, completed using reference TRBV7-2 and TRBJ1-2, is GAGVSQSPSNKVTEKGKDVELRCDPISGHTALYWYRQSLGQGLEFLIYFQGNSAPDKSGLPSDRFSAERTGGSVSTLTIQRTQQEDSAVYLCASQGGSYGYTFGSGTRLTVV.

This clonotype was counted ten times or more. The rearrangement links TRBV19 to TRBJ2-1; D possibly corresponds to TRBD2 (8 bases). From germline, CDR1 is LNHDA and CDR2 SQIVND (reference sequence). The CDR3 length is 17 residues. Trimming took off 4 bases at V and 4 bases at J, with 20 bases between the two ends. This CDR3 reads CASSTQRGGDSYNEQFF. For the CDR3, the DNA is TGTGCCAGTAGTACCCAACGGGGGGGGGACAGTTACAATGAGCAGTTCTTC.

This clonotype was found many times. The chain couples TRBV11-2 to TRBJ2-3; maybe TRBD2 (6 bases). The germline V and J ends were trimmed by 2 bases and 3 bases, with 18 bases remaining between them. The CDR3 runs 17 residues. CDR1 and CDR2 (germline): SGHAT, FQNNGV. CDR3 loop: CASSLRPGLNRTDTQYF. The CDR3 DNA reads TGTGCCAGCAGCTTACGACCGGGACTCAACCGGACAGATACGCAGTATTTT.

The CDR3 coding sequence is TGTGCCAGTAGTATAAGACCTGGGAGGACAGGGGGCGAACAGCCCCAGCATTTT. It specifies CASSIRPGRTGGEQPQHF. The chain employs TRBV19 and TRBJ1-5, with 11 positions matching TRBD1. Germline V gene data show CDR1 as LNHDA and CDR2 as SQIVND (reference sequence). The CDR3 is 18 residues long. The trim removed 2 bases at V and 7 bases at J, leaving 13 bases unmatched.

Remarks on this clonotype: At one end, the junction sequence differs from germline, possibly due to a read error. The V call is TRBV7-8, the J call TRBJ1-6; TRBD1 matches 10 bases. CDR3 length: 16 residues. Germline V gene data show CDR1 as SGHVS and CDR2 as FQNEAQ. The CDR3 DNA follows: TGCGCCAGCAGCTTTAATTCCGGGACAGGGGTCTCACCCCTCCACTTT. Translated, it gives CASSFNSGTGVSPLHF.

This clonotype has at least ten counts. V and J are TRBV4-3 and TRBJ2-5; D perhaps matches TRBD2 (6 bases). This CDR3 contains 15 residues. Trimming left V 1 base short and J 5 bases short, with 14 bases between. The germline V gene has CDR1 LGHNA and CDR2 YSLEER. In DNA form, the CDR3 reads TGCGCCAGCAGCCAAGGGGGGGAGAGGTGGGAGACCCAGTACTTC. Translating it yields CASSQGGERWETQYF.

J is TRBJ2-5 and V is TRBV10-3; D is uncertain. The DNA end lines up better with TRBJ2-7; the J call may be wrong. Per germline, CDR1 ENHRY and CDR2 SYGVKD. The CDR3 length is 11 residues. The CDR3 DNA sequence: TGTGCCATCAGTAACGGCTACGAGCAGTACTTC. Residues: CAISNGYEQYF.

The chain couples TRBV10-3 to TRBJ2-7; 9 positions agree with TRBD2. This CDR3 has 14 residues. The junction had 4 bases not matched to a gene; V was cut back by 3 bases and J by 4 bases. Germline V gene data show CDR1 as ENHRY and CDR2 as SYGVKD. The CDR3 DNA sequence: TGTGCCATCAGTGATAGCGGGAGAGAATACGAGCAGTACGTC. Its protein is CAISDSGREYEQYV.

V and J are TRBV7-3 and TRBJ2-3, with no clear D. The germline CDR1 and CDR2 sequences are SGHTA and FQGTGA. V was cut by 6 bases and J by 2 bases, with 9 bases left in between. CDR3 length: 13 amino acids. The CDR3 nucleotides read TGTGCCAGCAGTGTCAGTAACACAGATACGCAGTATTTT. This encodes CASSVSNTDTQYF.

The chain combines TRBV12-3 or TRBV12-4 with TRBJ1-2; D gene unclear. Between the trimmed V and J ends, which lost 7 bases and 3 bases, there was a span of 15 bases. This CDR3 spans 14 amino acids. CDR3 residues: CASTIGRPHYGYTF. The CDR3 DNA reads as TGTGCCAGCACTATTGGGCGACCCCACTATGGCTACACCTTC.

The chain combines TRBV19 with TRBJ1-1, with D possibly being TRBD1 (5 bases). Trimming removed 9 bases at V and 6 bases at J, with 14 bases between. CDR3 size: 12 residues. Germline V lookup: CDR1 LNHDA, CDR2 SQIVND (reference sequence). The CDR3 loop is CASRPQGPEAFF. CDR3 in DNA: TGTGCCAGCAGACCCCAGGGACCTGAAGCTTTCTTT.

V and J are TRBV4-1 and TRBJ2-7; no clear D. The CDR3 is 14 residues long. Germline V gene sequence: CDR1 MGHRA, CDR2 YSYEKL. The V gene lost 5 bases and the J gene lost 4 bases, with 15 bases spanning the gap. The chain's CDR3 is CASSDRVAVYEQYF. The CDR3 DNA follows: TGCGCCAGCAGCGACCGAGTCGCAGTTTACGAGCAGTACTTC.

This clonotype was seen a few times. The junction and the germline gene differ at one end; a read error may be behind it. V gene TRBV6-1 combines with J gene TRBJ1-4; 7 positions agree with TRBD1. The CDR3 is made up of 15 amino acids. The germline V gene encodes CDR1 MNHNS and CDR2 SASEGT. CDR3 residues: CASSPGQGGNEKLLF. The CDR3 nucleotides read TGTGCCAGCAGTCCGGGTCAGGGGGGTAATGAAAAACTGCTTTTT.

CDR3 loop: CATSDLDVPDGYTF. The CDR3 DNA is TGTGCCACCAGTGACTTGGACGTTCCCGATGGCTACACCTTC. The chain links TRBV24-1 to TRBJ1-2; D is ambiguous. V shed 4 bases and J shed 6 bases, with 14 bases lying between them. The germline V gene encodes CDR1 KGHDR and CDR2 SFDVKD. CDR3 size: 14 residues.

This clonotype was recorded at least ten times. V is TRBV6-1 and J is TRBJ1-1, with D perhaps TRBD1 (6 bases). V lost 10 bases and J 0 bases, leaving 15 bases between the germline ends. Per the germline V gene, CDR1 is MNHNS and CDR2 is SASEGT. The CDR3 contains 14 residues. CDR3 protein: CAIESGQMNTEAFF. CDR3 in DNA: TGTGCCATTGAGAGCGGACAGATGAACACTGAAGCTTTCTTT.

There are many counts of this clonotype. This chain connects TRBV20-1 to TRBJ2-5; D is tentatively TRBD1 or TRBD2 (5 bases each). The CDR3 runs to 14 residues. V was cut by 6 bases and J by 2 bases, with 16 bases left in between. Germline assignment: CDR1 DFQATT and CDR2 SNEGSKA (reference sequence). The CDR3 reads CSAPPGTGQETQYF. In DNA, the CDR3 is TGCAGTGCCCCCCCCGGGACGGGGCAAGAGACCCAGTACTTC.

At least ten counts were recorded for this clonotype. The rearrangement joins TRBV20-1 to TRBJ1-4, with a weak D call TRBD1 (5 bases). CDR3 length: 13 residues. CDR1 and CDR2 (germline): DFQATT, SNEGSKA (reference sequence). Between the trimmed V and J ends, which lost 3 bases and 8 bases, there was a span of 13 bases. CDR3 bases: TGCAGTGCTAGTTTCCAGGGAAAGGAAAAACTGTTTTTT. As protein: CSASFQGKEKLFF.

In regard to this clonotype: A much larger clone differs by one base, so this may be a read error. The genes are TRBV6-2 or TRBV6-3 and TRBJ2-7; a possible D gene is TRBD2 (6 bases). CDR1 MNHEY and CDR2 SVGEGT come from the germline V gene. Trimming took 6 bases from V and 3 from J, leaving 24 bases between them. The CDR3 sequence is 17 residues long. The DNA for the CDR3 is TGTGCCAGCAGATTCTCAACCGACCGGGGGTGGCTCTACGAGCAGTACTTC. Amino acid sequence: CASRFSTDRGWLYEQYF.

The V and J genes are TRBV10-3 and TRBJ1-2; D is ambiguous. Germline CDR1 is ENHRY and CDR2 is SYGVKD. The V end lost 10 bases, the J end lost 4 bases, and 10 bases lay between the germline ends. This CDR3 contains 11 residues. CDR3 loop: CASSASYGYTF. CDR3 DNA sequence: TGTGCCAGCAGCGCTTCCTATGGCTACACCTTC.

This clonotype has at least ten counts. The J gene is TRBJ2-7, the V gene TRBV6-1; possibly TRBD1 for D (6 bases). This CDR3 contains 14 residues. Germline CDR1 MNHNS, CDR2 SASEGT. V lost 6 bases and J 3 bases, leaving 15 bases between the germline ends. The CDR3 loop is CASRLRTAFYEQYF. For the CDR3, the DNA is TGTGCCAGCAGACTGAGGACAGCATTCTACGAGCAGTACTTC.

V usage is TRBV4-3 and J usage is TRBJ2-7, with TRBD1 identical over 8 bases. The CDR3 contains 16 residues. Germline loops: CDR1 LGHNA, CDR2 YSLEER. Trimming removed 2 bases from V and 0 bases from J; junction bases left unmatched: 6. The chain's CDR3 is CASSQSRQGLSYEQYF. The CDR3 DNA reads TGCGCCAGCAGCCAAAGTCGACAGGGGCTCTCCTACGAGCAGTACTTC.

Here the CDR3 DNA reads TGTGCCAGCAGAGATGGGGGGGGACTAGCGTCGATCGAGCAGTACTTC. Residues: CASRDGGGLASIEQYF. The chain carries TRBV2 and TRBJ2-7, with TRBD2 matching over 10 bases. V was clipped by 6 bases and J by 6 bases; unmatched bases: 14. This CDR3 is 16 amino acids long. Germline CDR1 SNHLY, CDR2 FYNNEI.

In its sample, this clonotype was seen many times. CDR3 nucleotides: TGTGCCAGCAGCGTGACAGCTTTGAACACTGAAGCTTTCTTT. Translated, it gives CASSVTALNTEAFF. The rearrangement links TRBV7-2 to TRBJ1-1, with a weak D call TRBD1 (5 bases). Germline CDR1 SGHTA, CDR2 FQGNSA. This CDR3 comprises 14 residues. Trimming took 5 bases from V and 0 from J, leaving 10 bases between them. The whole variable domain, filled in from reference TRBV7-2 and TRBJ1-1, reads GAGVSQSPSNKVTEKGKDVELRCDPISGHTALYWYRQSLGQGLEFLIYFQGNSAPDKSGLPSDRFSAERTGGSVSTLTIQRTQQEDSAVYLCASSVTALNTEAFFGQGTRLTVV.

This rearrangement joins TRBV20-1 to TRBJ1-1, with 8 bases lining up with TRBD1. The CDR3 has 16 amino acids. Germline V lookup: CDR1 DFQATT, CDR2 SNEGSKA (reference sequence). V shed 4 bases, J shed 0 bases, and the junction held 10 bases outside the gene matches. The CDR3 loop is CSAKDREPLMNTEAFF. CDR3 nucleotides: TGCAGTGCTAAGGACAGGGAGCCCCTCATGAACACTGAAGCTTTCTTT.

This clonotype has a count of ten or more. The chain links TRBV6-2 or TRBV6-3 to TRBJ1-3; D may be TRBD1 (5 bases). Trimming cost V 2 bases and J 2 bases, with 13 bases left between them. The CDR3 totals 16 residues. The V gene's germline CDR1 is MNHEY and CDR2 SVGEGT. The DNA for the CDR3 is TGTGCCAGCAGTTACGGAGGGACCGGCGCTGGAAACACCATATATTTT. It is translated as CASSYGGTGAGNTIYF.